This T cell receptor beta chain was captured in a study of control samples from healthy donors and cancer patients. Here immunoSEQ multiplex PCR was the method, and the copy in TCRdb shows in-frame clones only, minus some. The data contain some 110,000 clones, more than 85% of them singletons. V was trimmed by 2 bases and J by 7 bases, leaving 9 bases between them. Germline CDR1 and CDR2: MNHNS and SASEGT. The CDR3 consists of 12 residues. The rearrangement links TRBV6-1 to TRBJ2-7; the D is unclear. Sequencing was performed on blood. This TCR was sampled from a young man in good health. This CDR3 reads CASSESEVEQYV. In nucleotides, the CDR3 is TGTGCCAGCAGTGAATCTGAGGTTGAGCAGTACGTC.